One and the same sample provided the 25 T cell receptor beta chains below, sequenced in a study of blood T cell repertoires in COVID-19. Method: immunoSEQ multiplex PCR; TCRdb's copy keeps in-frame clones and lacks some. The table includes about 130,000 clones, roughly 80% detected once. The sample consisted of peripheral blood. These receptors all come from a woman in her 70s with COVID-19, enrolled during active disease.

As concerns this clone: It is likely a read error, because the conserved phenylalanine at the end of the CDR3 is missing. The DNA is omitted, as the CDR3 cannot be located on it reliably, and the CDR3 follows TCRdb's listing. The rearrangement joins TRBV6-1 to TRBJ1-4; the table names TRBD1, a call not compared with the DNA. The CDR3 has 14 residues if both end residues are counted. Germline V gives CDR1 MNHNS, CDR2 SASEGT. The CDR3 sequence is CASSEAFGRDRLMI.

The chain couples TRBV7-2 to TRBJ2-7, with 11 bases that match TRBD2. Germline V gene data show CDR1 as SGHTA and CDR2 as FQGNSA. This CDR3 is built from 15 residues. J lost 5 bases, V lost 4 bases, and 7 bases had no gene match. The CDR3 here is CASSSVAGGRNEQYF. CDR3 in DNA: TGTGCCAGCAGCTCCGTAGCGGGGGGGCGTAACGAGCAGTACTTC.

This clone was counted between two and nine times. The chain is built from TRBV5-1 and TRBJ1-2, with 7 bases fitting TRBD1. Germline values: CDR1 SGHRS, CDR2 YFSETQ. The V and J ends lost 3 bases and 7 bases, in that order; junction bases with no gene match: 12. The CDR3 length is 15 residues. Written as DNA, the CDR3 is TGCGCCAGCAGCTCCCCGGGAGGGGGCCAGGGTGGCTACACCTTC. As protein: CASSSPGGGQGGYTF.

The V call is TRBV6-2 or TRBV6-3, the J call TRBJ1-2; D uncertain. This CDR3 spans 17 amino acids. Germline V gene lookup returns CDR1 MNHEY and CDR2 SVGEGT. V dropped 0 bases and J dropped 4 bases, with 18 bases sitting between them. Here the CDR3 reads CASSYSESVLPRYGYTF. CDR3 sequence (DNA): TGTGCCAGCAGTTACTCGGAGAGTGTCCTCCCGCGCTATGGCTACACCTTC.

This chain links TRBV19 with TRBJ1-5; D remains ambiguous. The germline V gene has CDR1 LNHDA and CDR2 SQIVND (reference sequence). The CDR3 length is 15 residues. The V gene lost 5 bases and the J gene lost 4 bases, with 15 bases spanning the gap. This CDR3 reads CASSRRVFGNQPQHF. CDR3 nucleotides: TGTGCCAGTAGTCGCCGGGTTTTCGGTAATCAGCCCCAGCATTTT.

The J gene is TRBJ2-1, the V gene TRBV19, with 8 bases fitting TRBD2. The J segment lost 8 bases and the V segment lost 1 base, leaving 4 bases of the junction unmatched. In germline, CDR1 is LNHDA, CDR2 SQIVND (reference sequence). This CDR3 has 14 amino acids. The CDR3 sequence is CASSIAAGVYEQFF. In nucleotides, the CDR3 is TGTGCCAGTAGTATAGCAGCGGGGGTTTATGAGCAGTTCTTC.

The chain is built from TRBV10-1 and TRBJ2-7, with TRBD1 identical over 12 bases. Per germline, CDR1 WNHNN and CDR2 SYGVQD (reference sequence). The ends lost 10 bases at V and 7 bases at J; junction bases unmatched: 8. This CDR3 contains 13 residues. The CDR3 sequence is CAISGQGAEEQYF. The CDR3 DNA reads TGCGCCATCTCGGGACAGGGGGCGGAAGAGCAGTACTTC.

The chain employs TRBV6-2 or TRBV6-3 and TRBJ1-1; no clear D. Germline V gene sequence: CDR1 MNHEY, CDR2 SVGEGT. This CDR3 region has 12 residues. Trimming cost V 0 bases and J 9 bases, with 8 bases left between them. CDR3 sequence: CASSYSSGKAFF. The CDR3 nucleotides are TGTGCCAGCAGTTACTCGTCCGGGAAAGCTTTCTTT.

The chain couples TRBV6-6 to TRBJ2-1, with TRBD1 matching over 7 bases. This CDR3 is 14 amino acids long. With V trimmed by 4 bases and J by 6 bases, 6 bases remained unmatched. CDR1 and CDR2 (germline): MNHNY, SVGAGI (reference sequence). CDR3 nucleotide sequence: TGTGCCAGCAGTTCAGGGGGTACTGGCAATGAGCAGTTCTTC. It yields the protein CASSSGGTGNEQFF.

The chain recombines TRBV19 with TRBJ1-2, with D perhaps matching TRBD1 (5 bases). Germline V gene lookup returns CDR1 LNHDA and CDR2 SQIVND (reference sequence). The CDR3 is 15 amino acids. Trimming cost V 7 bases and J 4 bases, with 19 bases left between them. The CDR3 is CASTTVGGTRYGYTF. The CDR3 nucleotides read TGTGCCAGTACCACGGTGGGGGGAACTCGCTATGGCTACACCTTC.

CDR3 in DNA: TGTGCCATCAGCGGGGGACTCGACACCGGGGAGCTGTTTTTT. Translating it yields CAISGGLDTGELFF. V gene TRBV10-3 combines with J gene TRBJ2-2; a weak D match, TRBD2 (6 bases). Germline V gene lookup returns CDR1 ENHRY and CDR2 SYGVKD. V gave up 6 bases and J gave up 3 bases, with 11 bases separating them. There are 14 residues in the CDR3.

The chain links TRBV15 to TRBJ2-3; 8 positions match TRBD1. After removal of 6 bases from V and 0 bases from J, the junction contained 2 bases not matched to a gene. The CDR3 consists of 14 residues. Germline loops: CDR1 LNHNV, CDR2 YYDKDF (reference sequence). The CDR3 DNA follows: TGTGCCACCAGTCAGGGGGCCAGCACAGATACGCAGTATTTT. Residues: CATSQGASTDTQYF.

The chain combines TRBV30 with TRBJ2-1; 14 nucleotides agree with TRBD2. Germline V gene lookup returns CDR1 GTSNPN and CDR2 SVGIG (reference sequence). The V and J ends lost 5 bases and 0 bases, in that order; junction bases with no gene match: 6. The CDR3 spans 17 residues. The CDR3 DNA follows: TGTGCCTGGGGACTAGCGGGGGGCCGGAGCTCCTACAATGAGCAGTTCTTC. Its translation is CAWGLAGGRSSYNEQFF. The full variable domain, with the rest looked up from reference TRBV30 and TRBJ2-1, is SQTIHQWPATLVQPVGSPLSLECTVEGTSNPNLYWYRQAAGRGLQLLFYSVGIGQISSEVPQNLSASRPQDRQFILSSKKLLLSDSGFYLCAWGLAGGRSSYNEQFFGPGTRLTVL.

V usage is TRBV28 and J usage is TRBJ1-1; 9 positions agree with TRBD1. This CDR3 has 14 residues. Germline trimming cut 2 bases from V and 5 bases from J; bases unmatched to any gene: 3. Germline V gene sequence: CDR1 MDHEN, CDR2 SYDVKM. The CDR3 protein is CASSLTGGVTEAFF. CDR3 in DNA: TGTGCCAGCAGTTTAACAGGGGGCGTGACTGAAGCTTTCTTT.

This clone was picked up a small number of times. The chain carries TRBV7-2 and TRBJ1-2; D not certain. Germline CDR1 and CDR2: SGHTA and FQGNSA. The CDR3 has 13 residues. Trimming stripped 1 base from V and 7 bases from J, with 10 bases between. The CDR3 bases are TGTGCCAGCAGCTTAGGAGCGGAGCCTGGCTACACCTTC. Amino acid sequence: CASSLGAEPGYTF. The variable domain in full, with the rest retrieved from reference TRBV7-2 and TRBJ1-2, is GAGVSQSPSNKVTEKGKDVELRCDPISGHTALYWYRQSLGQGLEFLIYFQGNSAPDKSGLPSDRFSAERTGGSVSTLTIQRTQQEDSAVYLCASSLGAEPGYTFGSGTRLTVV.

This clone was seen a few times. This chain uses TRBV3-1 (or the pseudogene TRBV3-2) with TRBJ2-5; 11 bases line up with TRBD2. V gave up 4 bases and J gave up 8 bases; unmatched junction bases: 12. The germline CDR1 and CDR2 sequences are LGHDT and YNNKEL (reference sequence). The CDR3 has 16 amino acids. CDR3 nucleotide sequence: TGTGCCAGCAGCCCCGCCGGGGCTAGCGGGGGGATTACCCAGTACTTC. This codes for CASSPAGASGGITQYF.

The chain couples TRBV5-1 to TRBJ2-7; 7 positions match TRBD1. This CDR3 contains 13 residues. Germline trimming cut 4 bases from V and 6 bases from J; bases unmatched to any gene: 7. CDR1 is SGHRS, CDR2 YFSETQ, per germline. The DNA of the CDR3 is TGCGCCAGCAGCCGTGACAGGGCAGCCGAGCAGTACTTC. It specifies CASSRDRAAEQYF.

This clone was seen ten or more times. The V and J genes are TRBV6-1 and TRBJ1-3; D ambiguous. This CDR3 comprises 17 residues. The germline V gene encodes CDR1 MNHNS and CDR2 SASEGT. Trimming took 2 bases from V and 0 from J, leaving 14 bases between them. CDR3 sequence (DNA): TGTGCCAGCAGTGAAATGCCCCCCGCGGGCTCTGGAAACACCATATATTTT. It encodes CASSEMPPAGSGNTIYF.

The chain couples TRBV10-3 to TRBJ1-1; D possibly corresponds to TRBD1 (6 bases). The V end lost 8 bases, the J end lost 2 bases, and 9 bases lay between the germline ends. The CDR3 spans 12 residues. The germline V gene has CDR1 ENHRY and CDR2 SYGVKD. Here the CDR3 reads CAIGQRNTEAFF. The CDR3 coding sequence is TGTGCCATCGGACAGAGAAACACTGAAGCTTTCTTT.

This clone has only a few counts. This chain links TRBV14 with TRBJ2-1; TRBD1 is a possible D gene (5 bases). Trimming stripped 1 base from V and 3 bases from J, with 10 bases between. This CDR3 has 15 amino acids. Germline V gene sequence: CDR1 SGHDN, CDR2 FVKESK. The CDR3 DNA reads TGTGCCAGCAGCCAAGGCATTAGGGGCTACAATGAGCAGTTCTTC. This sequence encodes CASSQGIRGYNEQFF.

The chain has TRBV2 and TRBJ2-3; no clear D. CDR3 length: 14 residues. Germline lookup yields CDR1 SNHLY and CDR2 FYNNEI. Trimming took 0 bases from V and 0 from J, leaving 4 bases between them. CDR3 loop: CASSEARSTDTQYF. CDR3 bases: TGTGCCAGCAGTGAAGCGCGGAGCACAGATACGCAGTATTTT.

In nucleotides, the CDR3 is TGTGCCAGCAGCTTACCCTCAAGGGCGGGCACTGAAGCTTTCTTT. Translated, it gives CASSLPSRAGTEAFF. The V gene is TRBV11-1, the J gene TRBJ1-1; D is unresolved. This CDR3 has 15 residues. Germline V lookup: CDR1 SGHAT, CDR2 FQDESV (reference sequence). V lost 2 bases and J 4 bases, leaving 14 bases between the germline ends.

This chain connects TRBV25-1 to TRBJ1-4; weak D call: TRBD1 (5 bases). The germline V and J ends were trimmed by 6 bases and 8 bases, with 10 bases remaining between them. CDR1 and CDR2 from the germline V gene are MGHDK and SYGVNS. The CDR3 contains 12 residues. CDR3 residues: CASRGGGEKLFF. The CDR3 DNA is TGTGCCAGCAGAGGTGGGGGGGAAAAACTGTTTTTT.

The V gene is TRBV3-1 (or the pseudogene TRBV3-2), the J gene TRBJ2-3; 8 positions match TRBD2. V dropped 5 bases and J dropped 8; count of bases not matched to a gene: 12. CDR3 size: 15 residues. Germline loops: CDR1 LGHDT, CDR2 YNNKEL (reference sequence). CDR3 in amino acids: CASSGEGGGIGTQYF. The CDR3 nucleotides read TGTGCCAGCAGCGGCGAGGGCGGGGGGATAGGTACGCAGTATTTT.

The rearrangement links TRBV11-2 to TRBJ2-6, with unresolved D. This CDR3 region has 16 residues. CDR1 is SGHAT, CDR2 FQNNGV, per germline. V gave up 1 base and J gave up 0 bases, with 7 bases separating them. The CDR3 loop reads CASSLVANSGANVLTF. CDR3 bases: TGTGCCAGCAGCTTAGTAGCAAACTCTGGGGCCAACGTCCTGACTTTC.